These 11 T cell receptor beta chains were all obtained from the same sample, sequenced in a study of PD-L1 blockade in urothelial cancer. Documented time point: pretreatment peripheral blood. The data were produced by immunoSEQ multiplex PCR, yet TCRdb's version contains in-frame clones alone and is incomplete. The sample yields about 95,000 clones, 87% seen once. The sample here was PBMCs, taken around atezolizumab (anti-PD-L1) treatment. Receptors were obtained from a man in his 60s with urothelial cancer.

The chain joins TRBV30 to TRBJ2-7; TRBD1 might be the D (5 bases). The CDR3 extends over 15 amino acids. V shed 1 base and J shed 0 bases, with 13 bases lying between them. Germline V gene data show CDR1 as GTSNPN and CDR2 as SVGIG (reference sequence). The CDR3 DNA sequence: TGTGCCTGGAGTGCCGACAGACGTTACTCCTACGAGCAGTACTTC. Its translation is CAWSADRRYSYEQYF.

This clone showed up just a few times. The J gene is TRBJ2-2, the V gene TRBV9; D might be TRBD1 (6 bases). Deletions cut 1 base from V and 3 bases from J, with 10 bases between. This CDR3 contains 15 residues. In germline, CDR1 is SGDLS, CDR2 YYNGEE. The CDR3 coding sequence is TGTGCCAGCAGCGTATGGGGGCGCGACACCGGGGAGCTGTTTTTT. Its translation: CASSVWGRDTGELFF.

The chain combines TRBV6-5 with TRBJ1-2; D is undetermined. CDR1 MNHEY and CDR2 SVGAGI come from the germline V gene. The ends were cut back, 5 bases at V and 8 bases at J, with 9 bases in the middle. This CDR3 spans 11 amino acids. CDR3 loop: CASSEYGGYTF. The CDR3 DNA reads TGTGCCAGCAGTGAATACGGGGGCTACACCTTC.

This chain uses TRBV6-5 with TRBJ1-5; a weak D match, TRBD1 (5 bases). V shed 2 bases and J shed 9 bases, with 11 bases lying between them. CDR1 and CDR2 (germline): MNHEY, SVGAGI. CDR3 length equals 13 residues. The CDR3 DNA reads as TGTGCCAGCAGTTACGACAGTGGACGGCCCCAGCATTTT. Its translation: CASSYDSGRPQHF.

This chain links TRBV6-1 with TRBJ1-4; TRBD1 matches at 9 bases. The CDR3 is 15 residues long. Germline V gene lookup returns CDR1 MNHNS and CDR2 SASEGT. V shed 5 bases and J 7 bases; nucleotides not matched to a gene: 8. The CDR3 spells CASSWGQGGGEKLFF. Written as DNA, the CDR3 is TGTGCCAGCAGTTGGGGACAGGGAGGAGGTGAAAAACTGTTTTTT.

The rearrangement joins TRBV5-1 to TRBJ2-1; TRBD2 agrees at 9 bases. V was clipped by 1 base and J by 4 bases; unmatched bases: 3. Germline V gene data show CDR1 as SGHRS and CDR2 as YFSETQ. The CDR3 runs to 15 residues. The CDR3 spells CASSLSSGSYNEQFF. The CDR3 coding sequence is TGCGCCAGCAGCTTGAGTAGCGGGAGTTACAATGAGCAGTTCTTC.

The V and J genes are TRBV18 and TRBJ1-4; a possible D gene is TRBD1 (5 bases). The germline gives CDR1 KGHSH, CDR2 LQKENI. Trimming shortened V by 6 bases and J by 8 bases, and 16 bases separated the two germline ends. CDR3 length equals 14 residues. The CDR3 bases are TGTGCCAGCTCGCCGCCAGGGCCGGACGAAAAACTGTTTTTT. Protein product: CASSPPGPDEKLFF. Together with reference TRBV18 and TRBJ1-4, the CDR3 gives the full variable domain: NAGVMQNPRHLVRRRGQEARLRCSPMKGHSHVYWYRQLPEEGLKFMVYLQKENIIDESGMPKERFSAEFPKEGPSILRIQQVVRGDSAAYFCASSPPGPDEKLFFGSGTQLSVL.

This clone appeared a few times. The chain uses TRBV6-1 and TRBJ1-2; D unresolved. This CDR3 region has 12 residues. CDR1 and CDR2 from the germline V gene are MNHNS and SASEGT. The ends were cut back, 5 bases at V and 8 bases at J, with 12 bases in the middle. CDR3 coding DNA: TGTGCCAGCAGTCTGGGAGGGTACGGCTACACCTTC. This encodes CASSLGGYGYTF.

V gene TRBV6-1 combines with J gene TRBJ2-3; 10 nucleotides agree with TRBD1. This CDR3 has 15 residues. Germline V gives CDR1 MNHNS, CDR2 SASEGT. V dropped 4 bases and J dropped 6; count of bases not matched to a gene: 7. The CDR3 DNA is TGTGCCAGCAGTGGGCGGGACAGGGGATCGGATACGCAGTATTTT. The encoded protein is CASSGRDRGSDTQYF.

This chain connects TRBV30 to TRBJ2-3, with D unresolved. Trimming cost V 0 bases and J 5 bases, with 9 bases left between them. The CDR3 is made up of 13 amino acids. Looked up from germline, CDR1 is GTSNPN and CDR2 is SVGIG (reference sequence). The CDR3: CAWSVLTGDTQYF. The CDR3 bases are TGTGCCTGGAGTGTACTAACGGGAGATACGCAGTATTTT. Together with reference TRBV30 and TRBJ2-3, the CDR3 gives the full variable domain: SQTIHQWPATLVQPVGSPLSLECTVEGTSNPNLYWYRQAAGRGLQLLFYSVGIGQISSEVPQNLSASRPQDRQFILSSKKLLLSDSGFYLCAWSVLTGDTQYFGPGTRLTVL.

The rearrangement links TRBV10-3 to TRBJ2-2; 7 bases agree with TRBD1. The length of the CDR3 is 13 residues. Trimming took 6 bases from V and 8 from J; bases not matched to a gene: 6. From germline, CDR1 is ENHRY and CDR2 SYGVKD. The CDR3 nucleotides read TGTGCCATCAGCGACAGGGCTCCTGGGGAGCTGTTTTTT. Its protein is CAISDRAPGELFF.